This TCR beta chain comes out of a study of beta chain features in type 1 diabetes. Reverse transcription of all isolated RNA meant that expressed TCRB transcripts were sequenced. Profiled with immunoSEQ multiplex PCR; TCRdb holds only in-frame clones, not every one. The data hold about 230,000 clones, with approximately 16% observed a single time. V was pared by 7 bases and J by 1 base, with 12 bases of the junction left unmatched. The CDR3 contains 16 residues. Study-wide results and caveats: Type 1 diabetes patients had moderately but significantly shorter TCRB CDR3s in all four CD4+ subsets.

As concerns this clone: Its antigen remains unidentified.

Sequencing was carried out using naive CD4+ T cells from blood. The chain joins TRBV23-1 to TRBJ1-2, with TRBD1 identical over 7 bases. TRBV23-1 is annotated as an ORF whose role is uncertain. The receptor was derived from a man younger than 40 with type 1 diabetes. The CDR3 nucleotides are TGCGCCAGCACTTTAGAGGGAGGGGGCATTAACTATGGCTACACCTTC. Encoded protein: CASTLEGGGINYGYTF.